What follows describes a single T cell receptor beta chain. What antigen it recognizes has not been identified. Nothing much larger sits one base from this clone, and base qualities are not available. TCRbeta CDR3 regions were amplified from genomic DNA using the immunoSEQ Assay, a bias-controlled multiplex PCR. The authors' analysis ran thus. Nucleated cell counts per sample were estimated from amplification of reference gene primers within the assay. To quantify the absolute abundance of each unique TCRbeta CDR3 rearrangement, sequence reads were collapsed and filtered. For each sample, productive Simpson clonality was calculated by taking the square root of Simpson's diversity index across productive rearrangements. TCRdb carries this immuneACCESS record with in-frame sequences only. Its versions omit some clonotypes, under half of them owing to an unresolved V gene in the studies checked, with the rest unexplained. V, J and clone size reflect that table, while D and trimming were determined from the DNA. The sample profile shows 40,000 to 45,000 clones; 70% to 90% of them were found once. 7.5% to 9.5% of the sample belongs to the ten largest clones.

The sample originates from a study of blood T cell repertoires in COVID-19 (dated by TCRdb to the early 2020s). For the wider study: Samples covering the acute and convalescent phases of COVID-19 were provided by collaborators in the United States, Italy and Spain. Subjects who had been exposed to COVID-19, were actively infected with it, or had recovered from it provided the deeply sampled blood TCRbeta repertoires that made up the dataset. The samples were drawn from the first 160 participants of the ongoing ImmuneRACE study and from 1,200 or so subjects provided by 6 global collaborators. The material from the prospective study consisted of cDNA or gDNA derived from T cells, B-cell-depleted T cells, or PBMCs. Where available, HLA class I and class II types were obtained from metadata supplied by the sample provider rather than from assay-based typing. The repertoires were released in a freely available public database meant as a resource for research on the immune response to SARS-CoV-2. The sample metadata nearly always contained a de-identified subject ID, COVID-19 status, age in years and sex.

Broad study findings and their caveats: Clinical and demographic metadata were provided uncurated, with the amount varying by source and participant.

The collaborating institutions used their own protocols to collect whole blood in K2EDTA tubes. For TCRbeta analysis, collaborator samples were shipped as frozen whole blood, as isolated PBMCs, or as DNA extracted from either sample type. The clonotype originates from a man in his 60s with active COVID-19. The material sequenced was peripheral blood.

CDR3 loop: CASSLDVGPGWGEKLFF. The nucleotides are TGTGCCAGCAGCTTGGATGTAGGACCGGGGTGGGGTGAAAAACTGTTTTTT. The rearrangement combines TRBV5-5 with TRBJ1-4; the D gene remains uncertain. The CDR3 covers 17 residues, taking in both the cysteine and the phenylalanine. Just the 51-base CDR3 DNA is kept, in frame starting at base 1. According to the germline V gene (reference sequence), CDR1 reads SGHKS and CDR2 reads YYEKEE. V is reduced by 0 bases and J by 7 bases, leaving a spacing of 19 bases between them.